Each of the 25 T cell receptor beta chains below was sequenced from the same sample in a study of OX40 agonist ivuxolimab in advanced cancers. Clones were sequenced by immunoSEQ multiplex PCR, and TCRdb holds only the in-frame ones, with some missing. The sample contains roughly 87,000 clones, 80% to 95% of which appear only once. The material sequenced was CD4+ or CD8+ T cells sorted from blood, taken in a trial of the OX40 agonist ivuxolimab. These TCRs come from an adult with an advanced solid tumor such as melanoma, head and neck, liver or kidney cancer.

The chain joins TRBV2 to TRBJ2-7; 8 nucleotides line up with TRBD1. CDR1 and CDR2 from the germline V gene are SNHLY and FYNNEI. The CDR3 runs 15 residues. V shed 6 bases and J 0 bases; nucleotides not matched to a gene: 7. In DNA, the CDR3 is TGTGCCAGCAGGGATGGGACAGGCAGCTCCTACGAGCAGTACTTC. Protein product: CASRDGTGSSYEQYF.

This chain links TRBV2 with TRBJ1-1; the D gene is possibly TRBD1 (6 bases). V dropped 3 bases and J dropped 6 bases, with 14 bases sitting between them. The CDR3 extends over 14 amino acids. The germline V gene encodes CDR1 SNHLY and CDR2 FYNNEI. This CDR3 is CASSELAGGPEAFF. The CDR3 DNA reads TGTGCCAGCAGTGAGTTAGCGGGGGGCCCTGAAGCTTTCTTT.

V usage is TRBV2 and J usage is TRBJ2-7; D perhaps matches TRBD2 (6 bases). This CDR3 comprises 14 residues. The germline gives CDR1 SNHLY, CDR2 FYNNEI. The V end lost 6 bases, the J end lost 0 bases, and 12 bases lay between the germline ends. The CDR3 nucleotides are TGTGCCAGCAGCCCCGTGGACTACTCCTACGAGCAGTACTTC. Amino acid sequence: CASSPVDYSYEQYF.

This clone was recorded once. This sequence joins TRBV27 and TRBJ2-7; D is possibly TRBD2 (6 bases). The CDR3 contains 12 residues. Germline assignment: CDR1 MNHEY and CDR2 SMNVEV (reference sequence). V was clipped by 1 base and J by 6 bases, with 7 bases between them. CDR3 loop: CASSLWGGEQYF. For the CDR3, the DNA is TGTGCCAGCAGTTTATGGGGAGGCGAGCAGTACTTC.

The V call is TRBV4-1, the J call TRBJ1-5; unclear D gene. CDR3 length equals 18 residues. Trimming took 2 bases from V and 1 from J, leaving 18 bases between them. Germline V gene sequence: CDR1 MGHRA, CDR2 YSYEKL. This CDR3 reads CASSQFTPDTLSNQPQHF. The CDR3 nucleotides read TGCGCCAGCAGCCAATTTACCCCCGACACGCTCAGCAATCAGCCCCAGCATTTT.

The CDR3 DNA reads as TGTGCCACGGGACAGGGCTCTGGAAACACCATATATTTT. Translating gives CATGQGSGNTIYF. The chain links TRBV10-3 to TRBJ1-3, with 9 bases that match TRBD1. The trim removed 10 bases at V and 0 bases at J, leaving 1 base unmatched. The CDR3 length is 13 residues. Germline CDR1 ENHRY, CDR2 SYGVKD.

The CDR3 spells CASSQVMGETQYF. The CDR3 nucleotides are TGCGCCAGCAGCCAAGTTATGGGGGAGACCCAGTACTTC. V gene TRBV4-3 combines with J gene TRBJ2-5; D call uncertain. CDR3 length: 13 amino acids. The V end was cut by 1 base, the J end by 5 bases, with 8 bases between. Germline V gene lookup returns CDR1 LGHNA and CDR2 YSLEER.

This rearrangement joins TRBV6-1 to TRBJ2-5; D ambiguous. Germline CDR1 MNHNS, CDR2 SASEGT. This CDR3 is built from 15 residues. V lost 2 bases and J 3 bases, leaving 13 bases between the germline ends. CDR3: CASSEIQDPKETQYF. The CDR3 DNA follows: TGTGCCAGCAGTGAAATTCAGGATCCCAAAGAGACCCAGTACTTC.

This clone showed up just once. CDR3 nucleotide sequence: TGTGCCAGCAGTTTATCGGGCGGGAACACTGAAGCTTTCTTT. Amino acids: CASSLSGGNTEAFF. The chain couples TRBV27 to TRBJ1-1, with no clear D. With 0 bases removed from V and 1 base from J, the gap between germline ends came to 6 bases. From germline, CDR1 is MNHEY and CDR2 SMNVEV (reference sequence). The CDR3 spans 14 residues.

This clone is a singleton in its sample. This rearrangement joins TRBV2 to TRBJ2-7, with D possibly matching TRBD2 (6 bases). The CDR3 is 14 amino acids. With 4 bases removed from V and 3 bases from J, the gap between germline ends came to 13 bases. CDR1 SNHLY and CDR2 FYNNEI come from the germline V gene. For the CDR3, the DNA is TGTGCCAGCAGTGTATACTGGGGGGACTACGAGCAGTACTTC. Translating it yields CASSVYWGDYEQYF.

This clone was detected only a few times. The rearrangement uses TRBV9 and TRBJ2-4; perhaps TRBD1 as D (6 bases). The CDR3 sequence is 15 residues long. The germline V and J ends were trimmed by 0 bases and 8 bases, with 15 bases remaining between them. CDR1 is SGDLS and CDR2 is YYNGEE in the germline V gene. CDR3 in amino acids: CASSVDGTNGDIQYF. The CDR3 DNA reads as TGTGCCAGCAGCGTAGATGGGACAAATGGGGACATTCAGTACTTC.

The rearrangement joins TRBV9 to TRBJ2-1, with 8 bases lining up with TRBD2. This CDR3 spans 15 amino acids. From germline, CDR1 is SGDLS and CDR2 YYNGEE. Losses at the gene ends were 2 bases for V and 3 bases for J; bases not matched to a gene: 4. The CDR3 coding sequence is TGTGCCAGCAGCGTCGAAGCGGGGGTCTACAATGAGCAGTTCTTC. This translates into CASSVEAGVYNEQFF.

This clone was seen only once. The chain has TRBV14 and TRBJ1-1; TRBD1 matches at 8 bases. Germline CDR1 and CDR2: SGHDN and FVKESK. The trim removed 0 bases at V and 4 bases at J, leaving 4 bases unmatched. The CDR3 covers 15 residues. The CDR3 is CASSQDLQGGTEAFF. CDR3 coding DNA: TGTGCCAGCAGCCAAGACTTACAGGGGGGCACTGAAGCTTTCTTT.

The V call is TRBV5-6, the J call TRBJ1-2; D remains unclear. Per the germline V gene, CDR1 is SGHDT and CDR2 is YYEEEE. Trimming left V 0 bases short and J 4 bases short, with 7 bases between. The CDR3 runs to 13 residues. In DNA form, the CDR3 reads TGTGCCAGCAGCTTGGGACAAACCTATGGCTACACCTTC. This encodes CASSLGQTYGYTF.

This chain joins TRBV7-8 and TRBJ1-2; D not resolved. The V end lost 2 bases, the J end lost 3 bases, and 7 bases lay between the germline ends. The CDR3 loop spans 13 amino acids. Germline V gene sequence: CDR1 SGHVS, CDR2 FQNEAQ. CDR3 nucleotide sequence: TGTGCCAGCAGCTTAAGCAGTCACTATGGCTACACCTTC. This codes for CASSLSSHYGYTF.

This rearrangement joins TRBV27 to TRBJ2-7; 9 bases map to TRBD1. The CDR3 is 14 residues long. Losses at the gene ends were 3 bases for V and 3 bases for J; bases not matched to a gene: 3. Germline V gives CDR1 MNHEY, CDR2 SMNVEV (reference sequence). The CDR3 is CASSLKGQGYEQYF. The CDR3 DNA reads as TGTGCCAGCAGTTTGAAGGGACAGGGCTACGAGCAGTACTTC.

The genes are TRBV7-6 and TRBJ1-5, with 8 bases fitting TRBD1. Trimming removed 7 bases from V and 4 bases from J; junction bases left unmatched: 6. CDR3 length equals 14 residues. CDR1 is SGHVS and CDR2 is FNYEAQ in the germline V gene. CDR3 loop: CASTPGTGNQPQHF. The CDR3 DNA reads TGTGCCAGCACCCCCGGGACAGGTAATCAGCCCCAGCATTTT.

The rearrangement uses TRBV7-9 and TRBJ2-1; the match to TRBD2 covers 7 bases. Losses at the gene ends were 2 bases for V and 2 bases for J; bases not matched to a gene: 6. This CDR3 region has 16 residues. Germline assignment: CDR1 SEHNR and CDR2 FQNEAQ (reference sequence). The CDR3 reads CASSLLAVHPYNEQFF. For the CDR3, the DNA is TGTGCCAGCAGCTTACTAGCGGTTCATCCCTACAATGAGCAGTTCTTC. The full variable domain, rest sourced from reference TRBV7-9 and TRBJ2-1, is DTGVSQNPRHKITKRGQNVTFRCDPISEHNRLYWYRQTLGQGPEFLTYFQNEAQLEKSRLLSDRFSAERPKGSFSTLEIQRTEQGDSAMYLCASSLLAVHPYNEQFFGPGTRLTVL.

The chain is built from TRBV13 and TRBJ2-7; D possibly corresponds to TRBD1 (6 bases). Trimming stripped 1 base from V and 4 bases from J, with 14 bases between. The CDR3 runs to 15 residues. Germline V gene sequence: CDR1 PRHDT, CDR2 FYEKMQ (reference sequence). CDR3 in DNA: TGTGCCAGCAGCTTAGTGTATCGGCAGGGGTACGAGCAGTACTTC. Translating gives CASSLVYRQGYEQYF.

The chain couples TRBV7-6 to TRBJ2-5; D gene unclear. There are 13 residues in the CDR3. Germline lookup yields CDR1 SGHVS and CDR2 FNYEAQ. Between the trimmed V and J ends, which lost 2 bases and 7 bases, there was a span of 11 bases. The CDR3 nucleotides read TGTGCCAGCAGCTTACAGTCTCACGGGACCCAGTACTTC. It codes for CASSLQSHGTQYF.

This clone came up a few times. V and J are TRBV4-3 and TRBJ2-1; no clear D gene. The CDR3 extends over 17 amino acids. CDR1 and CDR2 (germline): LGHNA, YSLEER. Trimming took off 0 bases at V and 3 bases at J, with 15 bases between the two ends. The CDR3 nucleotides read TGCGCCAGCAGCCAAGATGGGGAATCTGTCTACTACAATGAGCAGTTCTTC. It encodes CASSQDGESVYYNEQFF.

CDR3 bases: TGCGCCAGCAGCTTCAGCGGGGGGGCCGAATACAATGAGCAGTTCTTC. Encoded protein: CASSFSGGAEYNEQFF. The gene calls are TRBV5-1 and TRBJ2-1; 10 bases are shared with TRBD2. Trimming took 2 bases from V and 4 from J; bases not matched to a gene: 6. Germline assignment: CDR1 SGHRS and CDR2 YFSETQ. The CDR3 extends over 16 amino acids.

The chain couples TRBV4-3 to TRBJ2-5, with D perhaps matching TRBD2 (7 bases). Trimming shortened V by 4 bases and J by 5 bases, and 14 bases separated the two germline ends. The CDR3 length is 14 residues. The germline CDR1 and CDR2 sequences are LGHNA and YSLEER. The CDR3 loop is CASSLRGAVETQYF. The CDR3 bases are TGCGCCAGCAGCCTCCGGGGGGCAGTGGAGACCCAGTACTTC.

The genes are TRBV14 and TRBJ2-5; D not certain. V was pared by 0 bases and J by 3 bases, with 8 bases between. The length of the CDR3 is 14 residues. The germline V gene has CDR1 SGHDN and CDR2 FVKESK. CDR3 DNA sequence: TGTGCCAGCAGCCAAGAGGACCGGAAAGAGACCCAGTACTTC. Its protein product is CASSQEDRKETQYF.

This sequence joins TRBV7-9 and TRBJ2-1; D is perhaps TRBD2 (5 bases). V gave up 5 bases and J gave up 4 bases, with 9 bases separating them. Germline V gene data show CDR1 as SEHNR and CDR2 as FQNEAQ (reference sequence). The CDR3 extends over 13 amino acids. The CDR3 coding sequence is TGTGCCAGCAGCGGAGGACTTTACAATGAGCAGTTCTTC. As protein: CASSGGLYNEQFF.